One sample yielded the 31 T cell receptor beta chains listed below, sequenced in a study of blood T cell repertoires in COVID-19. Profiling relied on immunoSEQ multiplex PCR, and the TCRdb table lists in-frame clones only, not all of them. The table records over 250,000 clones, 83% of them present only once. The specimen was peripheral blood. The receptors were sampled from a woman between 50 and 59 years old who had recovered from COVID-19.

This clone was picked up one time. CDR3 sequence (DNA): TGCGCCAGCAGCCAAGAAGGGACAGAATTTGAAAAACTGTTTTTT. This translates into CASSQEGTEFEKLFF. The genes are TRBV4-3 and TRBJ1-4, with 7 bases fitting TRBD1. Unmatched junction bases numbered 5, after V lost 0 bases and J lost 7 bases. CDR3 length: 15 residues. CDR1 LGHNA and CDR2 YSLEER come from the germline V gene.

V and J are TRBV2 and TRBJ2-7; perhaps TRBD2 as D (5 bases). Trimming left V 6 bases short and J 1 base short, with 7 bases between. The germline V gene encodes CDR1 SNHLY and CDR2 FYNNEI. This CDR3 contains 12 residues. CDR3 protein: CASSGVSYEQYF. The CDR3 coding sequence is TGTGCCAGCAGCGGGGTATCCTACGAGCAGTACTTC.

The rearrangement joins TRBV9 to TRBJ2-1, with D possibly TRBD2 on 6 matching bases. Germline lookup yields CDR1 SGDLS and CDR2 YYNGEE. The CDR3 consists of 12 residues. Trimming left V 5 bases short and J 9 bases short, with 12 bases between. The CDR3 region is CASSWGLGEQFF. DNA of the CDR3: TGTGCCAGCAGTTGGGGACTGGGTGAGCAGTTCTTC.

This clone was found many times. V is TRBV6-5 and J is TRBJ2-2; a weak D match, TRBD2 (6 bases). This CDR3 is built from 14 residues. The germline V gene has CDR1 MNHEY and CDR2 SVGAGI. The CDR3 loop is CASSGVAETGELFF. CDR3 DNA sequence: TGTGCTTCCAGCGGAGTAGCGGAGACCGGGGAGCTGTTTTTT.

The V and J genes are TRBV10-2 and TRBJ2-5, with 8 nucleotides matching TRBD2. In germline, CDR1 is WSHSY, CDR2 SAAADI. The CDR3 is 18 residues long. V gave up 0 bases and J gave up 5 bases; unmatched junction bases: 14. CDR3 nucleotide sequence: TGCGCCAGCAGTGAGTCGACGTTGCGGGGGGTCCACCGGGAGACCCAGTACTTC. It codes for CASSESTLRGVHRETQYF.

The genes are TRBV29-1 and TRBJ2-7; 7 bases match TRBD1. CDR1 and CDR2 (germline): SQVTM, ANQGSEA. The CDR3 consists of 14 residues. V gave up 5 bases and J gave up 2 bases; unmatched junction bases: 9. CDR3 bases: TGCAGCGTTTATATACAGGGGCTAACCTACGAGCAGTACTTC. Translating gives CSVYIQGLTYEQYF.

The genes are TRBV27 and TRBJ1-1, with a tentative D call TRBD1 (5 bases). Trimming stripped 6 bases from V and 10 bases from J, with 30 bases between. This CDR3 spans 17 amino acids. Germline assignment: CDR1 MNHEY and CDR2 SMNVEV (reference sequence). Written as DNA, the CDR3 is TGTGCCAGCAGCAATACCCGACCGACAGCCGCGCCAAGGGGAGCTTTCTTT. This codes for CASSNTRPTAAPRGAFF.

The rearrangement links TRBV27 to TRBJ2-7; 7 bases line up with TRBD1. Germline CDR1 MNHEY, CDR2 SMNVEV (reference sequence). The V gene end was trimmed by 5 bases and the J gene end by 1 base; junction bases not matched to a gene: 11. The CDR3 contains 16 residues. The CDR3: CASSTYRGRPSYEQYF. CDR3 nucleotides: TGTGCCAGCAGTACATACAGGGGAAGACCTTCCTACGAGCAGTACTTC.

This clone was seen a single time. This chain connects TRBV5-4 to TRBJ1-1, with a tentative D call TRBD1 (5 bases). Germline V gene sequence: CDR1 SGHNT, CDR2 YYREEE (reference sequence). CDR3 length: 15 residues. The V and J ends lost 4 bases and 1 base respectively, with 14 bases between them. CDR3 DNA sequence: TGTGCCAGCAGCCCCCTGCCCGGGGGGAACACTGAAGCTTTCTTT. Residues: CASSPLPGGNTEAFF.

The chain combines TRBV6-6 with TRBJ2-7; no clear D. The CDR3 consists of 11 residues. The germline gives CDR1 MNHNY, CDR2 SVGAGI (reference sequence). The V and J ends lost 4 bases and 7 bases respectively, with 8 bases between them. CDR3 region: CASSSSQEQYF. CDR3 DNA: TGTGCCAGCAGTTCCTCCCAAGAGCAGTACTTC.

The CDR3 coding sequence is TGTGCCAGCAGCTTCTGGGCTAGCAGCACAGATACGCAGTATTTT. Translated, it gives CASSFWASSTDTQYF. This chain uses TRBV7-9 with TRBJ2-3; D is possibly TRBD2 (5 bases). This CDR3 has 15 amino acids. The V end was cut by 3 bases, the J end by 0 bases, with 10 bases between. Germline CDR1 and CDR2: SEHNR and FQNEAQ (reference sequence).

V gene TRBV7-9 combines with J gene TRBJ2-7, with D perhaps matching TRBD2 (5 bases). The CDR3 loop spans 14 amino acids. Germline V gene data show CDR1 as SEHNR and CDR2 as FQNEAQ (reference sequence). V was clipped by 5 bases and J by 2 bases, with 13 bases between them. CDR3 residues: CASSPELRAYEQYF. The CDR3 DNA reads TGTGCCAGCAGCCCGGAGCTGCGGGCCTACGAGCAGTACTTC.

This rearrangement joins TRBV4-2 to TRBJ2-1, with D tentatively TRBD2 (6 bases). The CDR3 runs to 17 residues. The germline V gene has CDR1 LGHNA and CDR2 YNFKEQ. The V and J ends lost 1 base and 7 bases respectively, with 20 bases between them. CDR3 in DNA: TGTGCCAGCAGCCAAGTGGGCGGAGGGAAGGGTGAAAATGAGCAGTTCTTC. Its protein is CASSQVGGGKGENEQFF.

This clone came up once. The chain combines TRBV19 with TRBJ2-7; 8 bases fit TRBD2. The ends lost 5 bases at V and 3 bases at J; junction bases unmatched: 6. The CDR3 is 14 amino acids. The germline gives CDR1 LNHDA, CDR2 SQIVND (reference sequence). The CDR3 DNA reads TGTGCCAGTAGTCTGACTAGCGCGAACTACGAGCAGTACTTC. Amino acid sequence: CASSLTSANYEQYF.

The chain recombines TRBV18 with TRBJ1-2, with 7 bases fitting TRBD1. J lost 1 base, V lost 0 bases, and 5 bases had no gene match. The CDR3 is made up of 16 amino acids. Germline lookup yields CDR1 KGHSH and CDR2 LQKENI. CDR3 loop: CASSPPGQTLNYGYTF. CDR3 DNA: TGTGCCAGCTCACCACCGGGACAGACCCTTAACTATGGCTACACCTTC.

The chain employs TRBV28 and TRBJ2-2; D gene unclear. With 5 bases removed from V and 0 bases from J, the gap between germline ends came to 4 bases. CDR1 and CDR2 from the germline V gene are MDHEN and SYDVKM. The CDR3 runs to 13 residues. The CDR3 region is CASSLANTGELFF. The CDR3, as DNA: TGTGCCAGCAGTCTCGCGAACACCGGGGAGCTGTTTTTT.

The chain has TRBV5-1 and TRBJ2-1; tentative D call: TRBD2 (6 bases). V lost 7 bases and J 8 bases, leaving 22 bases between the germline ends. The CDR3 covers 15 residues. CDR1 and CDR2 from the germline V gene are SGHRS and YFSETQ. The CDR3 nucleotides are TGCGCCAGCCGCCCCTCAGGCGGAGGGCGGGATGAGCAGTTCTTC. It encodes CASRPSGGGRDEQFF.

This clone was seen just once. The V and J genes are TRBV28 and TRBJ1-2; D is undetermined. Germline V gene data show CDR1 as MDHEN and CDR2 as SYDVKM. Between the trimmed V and J ends, which lost 2 bases and 7 bases, there was a span of 8 bases. The CDR3 length is 12 residues. The CDR3 coding sequence is TGTGCCAGCAGTTTACGCGGGGTTGGCTACACCTTC. Translation gives CASSLRGVGYTF.

CDR3 residues: CASSWAGLRSQETQYF. The CDR3 DNA follows: TGTGCCAGCAGCTGGGCGGGACTAAGATCCCAAGAGACCCAGTACTTC. The V call is TRBV5-6, the J call TRBJ2-5, with 7 bases fitting TRBD2. The junction had 9 bases not matched to a gene; V was cut back by 3 bases and J by 1 base. Germline V CDR1 and CDR2: SGHDT, YYEEEE. The CDR3 runs to 16 residues.

This clone was found once. This chain connects TRBV7-2 to TRBJ2-7; 8 bases are a match to TRBD1. Looked up from germline, CDR1 is SGHTA and CDR2 is FQGNSA. The CDR3 loop spans 16 amino acids. Trimming at V came to 4 bases and at J to 7 bases, leaving 15 bases not matched to a gene. CDR3 region: CASSSGTAGGLREQYF. In DNA form, the CDR3 reads TGTGCCAGCAGCTCGGGGACGGCAGGGGGCCTAAGGGAGCAGTACTTC.

In this sample, this clone turned up once. V is TRBV7-2 and J is TRBJ1-2; maybe TRBD1 (5 bases). V lost 6 bases to trimming and J lost 5 bases, with 16 bases between them. The CDR3 covers 14 residues. The germline CDR1 and CDR2 sequences are SGHTA and FQGNSA. Here the CDR3 DNA reads TGTGCCAGCAGTAGTACGGGGACTATTTATGGCTACACCTTC. Its translation: CASSSTGTIYGYTF.

The chain employs TRBV24-1 and TRBJ1-2, with TRBD1 identical over 10 bases. The CDR3 is 16 amino acids. Germline lookup yields CDR1 KGHDR and CDR2 SFDVKD. J was trimmed by 4 bases and V by 2 bases; bases with no gene match: 6. The CDR3 protein is CATSDSGTGVVYGYTF. The CDR3 DNA follows: TGTGCCACCAGTGATTCCGGGACAGGGGTGGTCTATGGCTACACCTTC.

The chain has TRBV4-3 and TRBJ2-7; maybe TRBD2 (6 bases). The V end lost 4 bases, the J end lost 5 bases, and 15 bases lay between the germline ends. The CDR3 has 14 amino acids. Germline CDR1 is LGHNA and CDR2 is YSLEER. This CDR3 is CASSPIGSGDEQYF. CDR3 DNA: TGCGCCAGCAGCCCTATCGGGAGTGGCGACGAGCAGTACTTC.

The V gene is TRBV7-2, the J gene TRBJ2-3; 10 bases map to TRBD2. The CDR3 extends over 17 amino acids. V dropped 5 bases and J dropped 3; count of bases not matched to a gene: 11. Germline V gene data show CDR1 as SGHTA and CDR2 as FQGNSA. Here the CDR3 DNA reads TGTGCCAGCAGCCCCTCCCGACTAGCGGGTGGGACAGATACGCAGTATTTT. Its translation is CASSPSRLAGGTDTQYF.

The chain joins TRBV21-1 to TRBJ2-1; the DNA was not compared with TRBD2, the D call given in the table. TRBV21-1 constitutes a pseudogene. This CDR3 has 14 amino acids. The CDR3 loop is CASSKGGRGNEQFF. CDR3 sequence (DNA): TGTGCCAGCAGCAAAGGGGGGAGGGGTAATGAGCAGTTCTTC.

The chain uses TRBV10-2 and TRBJ2-2, with a weak D call TRBD1 (5 bases). Trimming removed 7 bases at V and 5 bases at J, with 8 bases between. The CDR3 is 12 amino acids. Per the germline V gene, CDR1 is WSHSY and CDR2 is SAAADI. The CDR3 protein is CASMTATGELFF. DNA of the CDR3: TGCGCCAGCATGACAGCGACCGGGGAGCTGTTTTTT.

The gene calls are TRBV5-6 and TRBJ1-2, with 8 bases that match TRBD1. Unmatched junction bases numbered 7, after V lost 2 bases and J lost 7 bases. The CDR3 covers 14 residues. Germline V lookup: CDR1 SGHDT, CDR2 YYEEEE. The CDR3 sequence is CASSFHRGLAGYTF. As DNA, the CDR3 is TGTGCCAGCAGCTTCCACAGGGGGTTAGCTGGCTACACCTTC.

The chain employs TRBV18 and TRBJ1-1; D is undetermined. Germline-derived CDR1 and CDR2 are KGHSH and LQKENI. The CDR3 runs 16 residues. Trimming removed 2 bases at V and 4 bases at J, with 17 bases between. This chain's CDR3 is CASSPWEQPSSTEAFF. DNA of the CDR3: TGTGCCAGCTCACCATGGGAGCAGCCCTCGAGCACTGAAGCTTTCTTT.

This chain uses TRBV5-1 with TRBJ1-5; 7 nucleotides line up with TRBD1. The CDR3 runs 15 residues. With V trimmed by 4 bases and J by 0 bases, 4 bases remained unmatched. The germline V gene has CDR1 SGHRS and CDR2 YFSETQ. The CDR3 is CASSEQGLSNQPQHF. The CDR3 DNA follows: TGCGCCAGCAGCGAACAGGGGCTTAGCAATCAGCCCCAGCATTTT.

This chain joins TRBV11-2 and TRBJ2-3, with D possibly being TRBD1 (5 bases). The CDR3 sequence is 15 residues long. The V end lost 5 bases, the J end lost 3 bases, and 15 bases lay between the germline ends. The germline CDR1 and CDR2 sequences are SGHAT and FQNNGV. CDR3 bases: TGTGCCAGCAGCCAAGGGTGGGGCAGGACAGATACGCAGTATTTT. It translates to CASSQGWGRTDTQYF.

The chain employs TRBV5-1 and TRBJ2-1; 11 bases agree with TRBD1. CDR1 SGHRS and CDR2 YFSETQ come from the germline V gene. The CDR3 loop spans 14 amino acids. Losses at the gene ends were 5 bases for V and 8 bases for J; bases not matched to a gene: 6. CDR3 sequence reads: CASSAGQGAHEQFF. The CDR3 nucleotides are TGCGCCAGCAGTGCCGGACAGGGGGCGCATGAGCAGTTCTTC.